The clone carrying this T cell receptor beta chain was detected a few times. RNA transcripts were the template, and TCR beta CDR3 regions were amplified from them. Investigators did first-round RT-PCR with HTBI primers, then second-round multiplex PCR. TCRdb re-called the multiplex PCR reads with MiXCR, one entry per CDR3 protein. The table shows roughly 700,000 distinct CDR3 sequences, with roughly 41% occurring only once. These data originate in a study of Graves' ophthalmopathy and Graves' hyperthyroidism. The sample consisted of peripheral blood. This clonotype was sampled from an adult man with Graves' ophthalmopathy.

The CDR3 protein is CSVQAPGLERDIQYF. The CDR3 DNA reads as TGCAGCGTCCAGGCACCGGGACTAGAACGGGACATTCAGTACTTC. The chain couples TRBV29-1 to TRBJ2-4; 8 nucleotides match TRBD2. Looked up from germline, CDR1 is SQVTM and CDR2 is ANQGSEA. This CDR3 is built from 15 residues. J gave up 8 bases and V 6 bases, and 15 bases lay outside the gene matches.